Following are 20 T cell receptor beta chains from one sample sequenced in a study of cytomegalovirus exposure and HLA in healthy donors. The PCR ran on 60 Vbeta and 13 Jbeta primers. Sequenced by immunoSEQ multiplex PCR; TCRdb stores in-frame clones only, minus some. Of roughly 84,000 clones in the sample, around 85% were seen once. The sequenced material came from PBMCs. The receptors derive from a human donor in good health.

V is TRBV4-2 and J is TRBJ2-2; D is perhaps TRBD2 (5 bases). Per the germline V gene, CDR1 is LGHNA and CDR2 is YNFKEQ. This CDR3 is 18 amino acids long. V was clipped by 0 bases and J by 0 bases, with 14 bases between them. This chain's CDR3 is CASSQEAPGSANTGELFF. The CDR3 nucleotides are TGTGCCAGCAGCCAAGAGGCCCCGGGGTCAGCGAACACCGGGGAGCTGTTTTTT.

The J gene is TRBJ2-2, the V gene TRBV5-1; no firm D call. This CDR3 region has 15 residues. V dropped 2 bases and J dropped 1 base, with 9 bases sitting between them. Per germline, CDR1 SGHRS and CDR2 YFSETQ. CDR3: CASSLNPGNTGELFF. In DNA form, the CDR3 reads TGCGCCAGCAGCTTAAATCCAGGGAACACCGGGGAGCTGTTTTTT.

The chain uses TRBV11-2 and TRBJ1-6; no firm D call. CDR3 length: 13 amino acids. Germline lookup yields CDR1 SGHAT and CDR2 FQNNGV. The germline V and J ends were trimmed by 3 bases and 16 bases, with 16 bases remaining between them. Here the CDR3 DNA reads TGTGCCAGCAGCTTGAGCGGATACGAGATGCTCCACTTT. Translated: CASSLSGYEMLHF.

The chain has TRBV4-1 and TRBJ2-2; D remains unclear. Looked up from germline, CDR1 is MGHRA and CDR2 is YSYEKL. The CDR3 totals 16 residues. V gave up 4 bases and J gave up 4 bases, with 16 bases separating them. The CDR3 region is CASSPLEAKITGELFF. CDR3 DNA: TGCGCCAGCAGCCCCCTTGAAGCAAAGATCACCGGGGAGCTGTTTTTT.

This clone was counted between two and nine times. This sequence joins TRBV9 and TRBJ1-1, with 7 bases aligning to TRBD1. Germline-derived CDR1 and CDR2 are SGDLS and YYNGEE. Trimming at V came to 7 bases and at J to 0 bases, leaving 6 bases not matched to a gene. The CDR3 extends over 14 amino acids. The CDR3 coding sequence is TGTGCCAGCGGAAAGACAGGGATGAACACTGAAGCTTTCTTT. Translation: CASGKTGMNTEAFF. Full variable domain (remainder filled in from reference TRBV9 and TRBJ1-1): DSGVTQTPKHLITATGQRVTLRCSPRSGDLSVYWYQQSLDQGLQFLIQYYNGEERAKGNILERFSAQQFPDLHSELNLSSLELGDSALYFCASGKTGMNTEAFFGQGTRLTVV.

Only a few counts were recorded for this clone. The V gene is TRBV10-1, the J gene TRBJ1-2; the D is unclear. The germline V gene has CDR1 WNHNN and CDR2 SYGVQD (reference sequence). The CDR3 is 13 amino acids. V dropped 3 bases and J dropped 4 bases, with 9 bases sitting between them. The CDR3 sequence: CASSEGSTYGYTF. The CDR3 nucleotides read TGCGCCAGCAGTGAAGGGAGTACCTATGGCTACACCTTC.

This sequence joins TRBV4-1 and TRBJ1-4, with 10 nucleotides matching TRBD1. Losses at the gene ends were 0 bases for V and 2 bases for J; bases not matched to a gene: 6. The CDR3 sequence is 18 residues long. The V gene's germline CDR1 is MGHRA and CDR2 YSYEKL. CDR3 region: CASSQEGTGVSTNEKLFF. DNA for the CDR3: TGCGCCAGCAGCCAAGAGGGGACAGGGGTATCTACTAATGAAAAACTGTTTTTT.

With respect to this clone: Germline is not matched at one junction end, which may reflect a read error. The chain carries TRBV29-1 and TRBJ1-5; D gene unclear. The CDR3 spans 14 residues. Germline assignment: CDR1 SQVTM and CDR2 ANQGSEA. The CDR3 loop reads CSVELGPSNQPQNF. CDR3 in DNA: TGCAGCGTTGAACTAGGTCCGAGCAATCAGCCCCAGAATTTT. The full variable domain, its missing parts supplied by reference TRBV29-1 and TRBJ1-5, is SAVISQKPSRDICQRGTSLTIQCQVDSQVTMMFWYRQQPGQSLTLIATANQGSEATYESGFVIDKFPISRPNLTFSTLTVSNMSPEDSSIYLCSVELGPSNQPQNFGDGTRLSIL.

V is TRBV11-2 and J is TRBJ2-7; D not resolved. Germline V CDR1 and CDR2: SGHAT, FQNNGV. The CDR3 has 13 amino acids. V lost 1 base and J lost 4, with 8 bases in between. The CDR3 nucleotides read TGTGCCAGCAGCTTAGGAGGCGGATACGAGCAGTACTTC. It specifies CASSLGGGYEQYF.

Concerning this clone: The sample contains more than one DNA sequence encoding this CDR3. The J gene is TRBJ1-1, the V gene TRBV10-2; a weak D match, TRBD1 (5 bases). This CDR3 spans 13 amino acids. The V and J ends lost 9 bases and 0 bases respectively, with 11 bases between them. Germline CDR1 reads WSHSY; CDR2 reads SAAADI. CDR3 sequence: CASSRQMNTEAFF. CDR3 coding DNA: TGCGCCAGTTCACGACAGATGAACACTGAAGCTTTCTTT.

V usage is TRBV10-2 and J usage is TRBJ2-7; the match to TRBD1 covers 7 bases. Germline CDR1 WSHSY, CDR2 SAAADI. Losses at the gene ends were 6 bases for V and 3 bases for J; bases not matched to a gene: 5. The CDR3 spans 13 residues. In DNA form, the CDR3 reads TGCGCCAGCAGCTGGGGACAGAACTACGAGCAGTACTTC. Protein product: CASSWGQNYEQYF.

In DNA form, the CDR3 reads TGTGCCAGCAGCCAAGATCGGAGGGGCCCTATGGATACGCAGTATTTT. Its protein is CASSQDRRGPMDTQYF. The chain carries TRBV4-2 and TRBJ2-3; possible D gene TRBD2, 6 bases. Between the trimmed V and J ends, which lost 0 bases and 6 bases, there was a span of 16 bases. From germline, CDR1 is LGHNA and CDR2 YNFKEQ. This CDR3 has 16 residues.

There are a few counts of this clone. This chain links TRBV11-2 with TRBJ2-7; no definite D call. The CDR3 length is 12 residues. The germline gives CDR1 SGHAT, CDR2 FQNNGV. V was cut by 3 bases and J by 3 bases, with 6 bases left in between. The CDR3 protein is CASSFSGYEQYF. The CDR3, as DNA: TGTGCCAGCAGCTTTTCGGGCTACGAGCAGTACTTC.

The chain recombines TRBV7-9 with TRBJ2-3, with 10 nucleotides matching TRBD2. The V gene end was trimmed by 5 bases and the J gene end by 10 bases; junction bases not matched to a gene: 15. This CDR3 has 16 residues. Germline V CDR1 and CDR2: SEHNR, FQNEAQ (reference sequence). DNA for the CDR3: TGTGCCAGCAGCCTCCCCGGGTCTAGCGGGGGTTACGCGCAGTATTTT. Amino acid sequence: CASSLPGSSGGYAQYF. The whole variable domain, filled in from reference TRBV7-9 and TRBJ2-3, reads DTGVSQNPRHKITKRGQNVTFRCDPISEHNRLYWYRQTLGQGPEFLTYFQNEAQLEKSRLLSDRFSAERPKGSFSTLEIQRTEQGDSAMYLCASSLPGSSGGYAQYFGPGTRLTVL.

This chain connects TRBV7-6 to TRBJ2-6; D perhaps matches TRBD1 (5 bases). V was shortened by 1 base and J by 1 base, with 20 bases between the two germline ends. Germline-derived CDR1 and CDR2 are SGHVS and FNYEAQ. The CDR3 has 20 amino acids. The CDR3 nucleotides are TGTGCCAGCAGCTTAGGGCTTACAGGCCAGATAGGATCTGGGGCCAACGTCCTGACTTTC. Residues: CASSLGLTGQIGSGANVLTF.

The chain carries TRBV7-9 and TRBJ1-5; D unresolved. There are 14 residues in the CDR3. The germline V gene has CDR1 SEHNR and CDR2 FQNEAQ (reference sequence). Trimming pared 1 base from V and 3 bases from J, leaving 7 bases between. The CDR3 coding sequence is TGTGCCAGCAGCTTAGGGTCAGTCAATCAGCCCCAGCATTTT. Its translation: CASSLGSVNQPQHF.

J is TRBJ2-5 and V is TRBV7-2, with 12 bases aligning to TRBD2. With 4 bases clipped from V and 4 bases from J, the junction kept 4 bases outside the gene matches. CDR1 and CDR2 (germline): SGHTA, FQGNSA. The CDR3 runs 15 residues. The CDR3 DNA follows: TGTGCCAGCAGCTGGGAGGGACTAGCGGGAGAGACCCAGTACTTC. Its protein product is CASSWEGLAGETQYF.

This clone has only one observation. CDR3 region: CASSSREGGNTGELFF. The DNA for the CDR3 is TGCGCCAGCAGCTCCCGGGAGGGGGGGAACACCGGGGAGCTGTTTTTT. The genes are TRBV5-1 and TRBJ2-2; TRBD2 agrees at 8 bases. The CDR3 loop spans 16 amino acids. Germline V lookup: CDR1 SGHRS, CDR2 YFSETQ. Trimming took 3 bases from V and 1 from J; bases not matched to a gene: 5. Combining the CDR3 with reference TRBV5-1 and TRBJ2-2 gives the whole variable domain KAGVTQTPRYLIKTRGQQVTLSCSPISGHRSVSWYQQTPGQGLQFLFEYFSETQRNKGNFPGRFSGRQFSNSRSEMNVSTLELGDSALYLCASSSREGGNTGELFFGEGSRLTVL.

A word on this clone: One end of the junction varies from germline; a read error may be responsible. This rearrangement joins TRBV6-6 to TRBJ1-2, with 10 nucleotides matching TRBD1. CDR1 is MNHNY and CDR2 is SVGAGI in the germline V gene (reference sequence). CDR3 length: 13 residues. CDR3 in DNA: TGTGCCAGCAGGACAGGGGGCCAGGATGGCTACCCCTTC. This sequence encodes CASRTGGQDGYPF.

This clone was seen once. The V gene is TRBV4-3, the J gene TRBJ1-2, with TRBD1 as a possible D gene (5 bases). V was clipped by 1 base and J by 5 bases, with 17 bases between them. Per the germline V gene, CDR1 is LGHNA and CDR2 is YSLEER. This CDR3 spans 16 amino acids. CDR3 sequence (DNA): TGCGCCAGCAGCCAAGGTCAGGGATATTGGTTATATGGCTACACCTTC. It specifies CASSQGQGYWLYGYTF.